A single TCR beta chain is shown here with its context. The sequencing template was cDNA reverse transcribed from extracted RNA. Clones were read by immunoSEQ multiplex PCR, and TCRdb kept only the in-frame ones, dropping some. The profile covers several thousand clones, with more than 60% appearing a single time and around 5% taken by the ten largest. The sample is drawn from a study of CD8+ T cells in alopecia areata. Treatment reported: oral pan-JAK inhibitor, 5-10 mg twice daily. Researchers took lesional scalp punch biopsies and peripheral blood from people who were alopecia areata patients. V dropped 4 bases and J dropped 2; count of bases not matched to a gene: 4. CDR3 length: 17 amino acids. Germline CDR1 LGHNA, CDR2 YNFKEQ.

The sample here was skin, taken at week 24, from a patient treated with tofacitinib. This clonotype originated in a human donor with alopecia areata. The rearrangement joins TRBV4-2 to TRBJ2-1; 14 bases are shared with TRBD2. The DNA of the CDR3 is TGTGCCAGCAGCCCGGGACTAGCGGGGGTCCCCTACAATGAGCAGTTCTTC. Translated: CASSPGLAGVPYNEQFF.